Sequencing of this T cell receptor (beta chain) was carried out in a study of blood T cell repertoires in COVID-19. Trimming pared 2 bases from V and 5 bases from J, leaving 7 bases between. The CDR3 consists of 14 residues. From germline, CDR1 is SEHNR and CDR2 FQNEAQ (reference sequence). Per the authors' pipeline: Estimation of nucleated cell counts relied on the amplification of reference gene primers. Sequenced by immunoSEQ multiplex PCR; TCRdb stores in-frame clones only, minus some. The V and J calls and clone size are taken from that table; D and trimming were inferred from the DNA. This sample yields 200,000 to 250,000 clones, of which approximately 77% are seen a single time; 3% to 4.5% belongs to the top ten.

Sequencing was done on a sample of peripheral blood. The chain employs TRBV7-9 and TRBJ1-6; D gene ambiguous. The receptor was isolated from a woman older than 75 with acute or convalescent COVID-19. The chain's CDR3 is CASSLSPDNSPLHF. CDR3 bases: TGTGCCAGCAGCTTATCTCCGGATAATTCACCCCTCCACTTT.